What follows are 13 T cell receptor beta chains derived from one specimen sequenced in a study of blood T cells in healthy people across ages. Using a J-beta primer mix together with a sample-barcoded 5' primer, a second PCR was run for roughly 7 to 12 cycles. TCRdb analysed the 5' RACE reads with MiXCR anew, one entry per CDR3 protein. The data hold under 750,000 distinct CDR3 sequences, with under 55% observed a single time. The sequenced material came from blood. The receptors originated from a man at least 80 years old in good health.

The chain carries TRBV7-2 and TRBJ2-5; D is uncertain. Trimming removed 2 bases from V and 11 bases from J, with 9 bases in between. Germline V CDR1 and CDR2: SGHTA, FQGNSA. CDR3 length equals 11 residues. The CDR3 region has the DNA TGTGCCAGCAGCTTAAGAGATCAGCAGTACTTC. This encodes CASSLRDQQYF.

This clonotype turned up a few times. The V gene is TRBV6-6, the J gene TRBJ1-4; maybe TRBD1 (5 bases). The length of the CDR3 is 17 residues. The V gene's germline CDR1 is MNHNY and CDR2 SVGAGI (reference sequence). V shed 7 bases and J shed 2 bases, with 20 bases lying between them. DNA of the CDR3: TGTGCCAGCACCGCCGGGGGGGGGAGGTGGACTAATGAAAAACTGTTTTTT. Its translation: CASTAGGGRWTNEKLFF.

This clonotype was picked up many times. This chain links TRBV4-1 with TRBJ2-1; 7 bases fit TRBD2. This CDR3 region has 17 residues. Germline CDR1 MGHRA, CDR2 YSYEKL. V was pared by 0 bases and J by 5 bases, with 10 bases of the junction left unmatched. CDR3 region: CASSQEGGGGRNNEQFF. CDR3 nucleotides: TGCGCCAGCAGCCAAGAAGGTGGGGGGGGAAGGAACAATGAGCAGTTCTTC.

This clonotype was seen a handful of times. The V call is TRBV12-3 or TRBV12-4, the J call TRBJ2-5; unclear D gene. The CDR3 covers 14 residues. V gave up 3 bases and J gave up 3 bases, with 11 bases separating them. CDR3 DNA sequence: TGTGCCAGCAGTTTCCGGCTAGTAGAAGAGACCCAGTACTTC. The encoded protein is CASSFRLVEETQYF.

The chain is built from TRBV29-1 and TRBJ1-2; D is unclear. The CDR3 covers 13 residues. Trimming left V 4 bases short and J 4 bases short, with 13 bases between. CDR1 is SQVTM, CDR2 ANQGSEA, per germline. The CDR3 loop reads CSVGSEGSYGYTF. CDR3 DNA: TGCAGCGTTGGATCAGAGGGTTCCTATGGCTACACCTTC.

This chain uses TRBV11-1 with TRBJ2-1, with 8 nucleotides matching TRBD1. Losses at the gene ends were 8 bases for V and 2 bases for J; bases not matched to a gene: 11. This CDR3 spans 16 amino acids. Per germline, CDR1 SGHAT and CDR2 FQDESV (reference sequence). The CDR3 region is CASGSPGGWAYNEQFF. The CDR3 coding sequence is TGTGCCAGCGGCTCCCCAGGGGGCTGGGCCTACAATGAGCAGTTCTTC.

Concerning this clonotype itself: A clone one base away is much larger, so this may be a read error. This sequence joins TRBV6-6 and TRBJ2-1, with D possibly being TRBD1 or TRBD2 (5 bases each). This CDR3 comprises 13 residues. The V end was cut by 4 bases, the J end by 9 bases, with 13 bases between. Germline V gives CDR1 MNHNY, CDR2 SVGAGI (reference sequence). The CDR3 loop is CASSLRDPSEQFF. CDR3 nucleotide sequence: TGTGCCAGCAGTTTACGGGACCCGAGTGAGCAGTTCTTC.

This clonotype was observed a handful of times. CDR3 amino acids: CASSQDLRSTDTQYF. CDR3 nucleotide sequence: TGCGCCAGCAGCCAAGATCTTCGGAGCACAGATACGCAGTATTTT. The chain recombines TRBV4-1 with TRBJ2-3; D is unclear. The V end was cut by 0 bases, the J end by 0 bases, with 7 bases between. Per the germline V gene, CDR1 is MGHRA and CDR2 is YSYEKL. This CDR3 has 15 amino acids.

The rearrangement links TRBV7-2 to TRBJ2-7, with D tentatively TRBD1 (6 bases). Germline V gene sequence: CDR1 SGHTA, CDR2 FQGNSA. The CDR3 extends over 14 amino acids. Trimming left V 4 bases short and J 4 bases short, with 14 bases between. CDR3 DNA sequence: TGTGCCAGCAGCTGGGGCCCAGACAGGTACGAGCAGTACTTC. Amino acids: CASSWGPDRYEQYF. Full variable domain (outside the CDR3, taken from reference TRBV7-2 and TRBJ2-7): GAGVSQSPSNKVTEKGKDVELRCDPISGHTALYWYRQSLGQGLEFLIYFQGNSAPDKSGLPSDRFSAERTGGSVSTLTIQRTQQEDSAVYLCASSWGPDRYEQYFGPGTRLTVT.

This clonotype showed up just a few times. The chain recombines TRBV18 with TRBJ2-3, with a weak D call TRBD2 (5 bases). Germline assignment: CDR1 KGHSH and CDR2 LQKENI. CDR3 length equals 15 residues. The ends were cut back, 2 bases at V and 6 bases at J, with 15 bases in the middle. The CDR3 region has the DNA TGTGCCAGCTCACCAAGTTTATCGGGATGGGATACGCAGTATTTT. Amino acid sequence: CASSPSLSGWDTQYF.

The rearrangement joins TRBV9 to TRBJ1-6, with D hard to call. The CDR3 runs to 15 residues. V lost 0 bases to trimming and J lost 14 bases, with 18 bases between them. Germline V gene data show CDR1 as SGDLS and CDR2 as YYNGEE. The CDR3 here is CASSVGRYGVTTLHF. The CDR3 DNA is TGTGCCAGCAGCGTAGGGAGGTATGGGGTTACGACCCTCCACTTT. Drawing the rest from reference TRBV9 and TRBJ1-6, the complete variable domain is DSGVTQTPKHLITATGQRVTLRCSPRSGDLSVYWYQQSLDQGLQFLIQYYNGEERAKGNILERFSAQQFPDLHSELNLSSLELGDSALYFCASSVGRYGVTTLHFGNGTRLTVT.

This clonotype has just a few counts. J is TRBJ1-1 and V is TRBV7-2; D is undetermined. Germline-derived CDR1 and CDR2 are SGHTA and FQGNSA. V was pared by 3 bases and J by 8 bases, with 19 bases between. The CDR3 is 15 residues long. The CDR3 DNA reads as TGTGCCAGCAGCTTCACGTTAGGTACGGCACAGGAAGCTTTCTTT. Translated: CASSFTLGTAQEAFF.

This clonotype has a handful of counts. V usage is TRBV20-1 and J usage is TRBJ2-1, with 7 bases fitting TRBD1. The CDR3 extends over 14 amino acids. J gave up 7 bases and V 3 bases, and 9 bases lay outside the gene matches. Germline V gives CDR1 DFQATT, CDR2 SNEGSKA (reference sequence). CDR3 DNA: TGCAGTGCTAGCTGGAGCAGGGGGATTAATGAGCAGTTCTTC. It is translated as CSASWSRGINEQFF.